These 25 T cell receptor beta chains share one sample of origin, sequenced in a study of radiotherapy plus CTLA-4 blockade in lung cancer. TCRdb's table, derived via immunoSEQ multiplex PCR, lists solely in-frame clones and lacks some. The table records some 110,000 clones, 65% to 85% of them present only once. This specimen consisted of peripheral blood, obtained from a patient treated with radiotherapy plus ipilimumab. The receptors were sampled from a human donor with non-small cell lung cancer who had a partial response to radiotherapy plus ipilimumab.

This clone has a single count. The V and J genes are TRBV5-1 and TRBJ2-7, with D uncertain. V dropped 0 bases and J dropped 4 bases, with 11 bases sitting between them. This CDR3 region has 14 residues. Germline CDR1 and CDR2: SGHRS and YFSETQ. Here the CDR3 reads CASSLDPRRYEQYF. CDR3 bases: TGCGCCAGCAGCTTGGATCCTAGAAGGTACGAGCAGTACTTC.

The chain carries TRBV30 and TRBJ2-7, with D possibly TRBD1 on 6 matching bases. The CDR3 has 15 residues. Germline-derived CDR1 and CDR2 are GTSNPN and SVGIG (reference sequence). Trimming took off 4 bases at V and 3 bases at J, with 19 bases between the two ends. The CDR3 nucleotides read TGTGCCTGGACCCTACCGGACAGACGCCGCTACGAGCAGTACTTC. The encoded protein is CAWTLPDRRRYEQYF.

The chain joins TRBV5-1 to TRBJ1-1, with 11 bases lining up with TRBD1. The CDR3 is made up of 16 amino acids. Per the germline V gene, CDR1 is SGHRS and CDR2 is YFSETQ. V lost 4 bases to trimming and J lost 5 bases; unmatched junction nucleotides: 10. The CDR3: CASSLATGTGGTEAFF. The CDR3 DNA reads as TGCGCCAGCAGCCTGGCAACCGGGACAGGGGGAACTGAAGCTTTCTTT.

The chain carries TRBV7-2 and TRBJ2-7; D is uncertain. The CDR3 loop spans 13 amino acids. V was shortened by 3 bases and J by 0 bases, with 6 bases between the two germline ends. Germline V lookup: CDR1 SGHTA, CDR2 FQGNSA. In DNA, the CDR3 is TGTGCCAGCAGCTTCCAATCCTCCTACGAGCAGTACTTC. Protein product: CASSFQSSYEQYF.

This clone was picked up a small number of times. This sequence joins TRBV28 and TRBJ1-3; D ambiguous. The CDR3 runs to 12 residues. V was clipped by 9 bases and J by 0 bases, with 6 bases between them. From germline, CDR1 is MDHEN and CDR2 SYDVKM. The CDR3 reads CASSRSGNTIYF. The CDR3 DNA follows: TGTGCCAGTTCTCGCTCTGGAAACACCATATATTTT.

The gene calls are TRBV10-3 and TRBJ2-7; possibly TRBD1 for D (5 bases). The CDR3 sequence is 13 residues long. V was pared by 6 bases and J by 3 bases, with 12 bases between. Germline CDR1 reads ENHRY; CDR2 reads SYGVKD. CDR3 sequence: CAISRQGIYEQYF. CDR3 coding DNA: TGTGCCATCAGCCGGCAGGGAATCTACGAGCAGTACTTC.

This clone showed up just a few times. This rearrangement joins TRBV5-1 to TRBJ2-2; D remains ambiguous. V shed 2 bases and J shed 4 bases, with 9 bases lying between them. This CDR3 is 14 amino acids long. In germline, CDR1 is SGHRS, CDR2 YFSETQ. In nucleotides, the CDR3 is TGCGCCAGCAGCTTTGCCCGGGTCACCGGGGAGCTGTTTTTT. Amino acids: CASSFARVTGELFF.

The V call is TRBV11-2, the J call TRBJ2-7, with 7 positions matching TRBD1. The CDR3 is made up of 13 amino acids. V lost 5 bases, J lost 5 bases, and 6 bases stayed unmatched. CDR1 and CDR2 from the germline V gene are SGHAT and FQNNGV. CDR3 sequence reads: CASSAGTADEQYV. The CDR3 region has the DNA TGTGCCAGCAGCGCTGGGACAGCCGACGAGCAGTACGTC.

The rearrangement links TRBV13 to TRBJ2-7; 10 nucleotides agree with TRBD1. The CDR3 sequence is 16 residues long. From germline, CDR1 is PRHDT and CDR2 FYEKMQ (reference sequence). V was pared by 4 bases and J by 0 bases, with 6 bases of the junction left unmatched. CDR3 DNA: TGTGCCAGCAGCTCCGGACAGGGGGGAAGCTCCTACGAGCAGTACTTC. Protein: CASSSGQGGSSYEQYF.

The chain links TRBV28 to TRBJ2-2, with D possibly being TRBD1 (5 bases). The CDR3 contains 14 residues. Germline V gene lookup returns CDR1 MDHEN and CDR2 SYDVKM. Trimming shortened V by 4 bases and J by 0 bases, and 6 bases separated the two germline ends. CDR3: CASSWGPNTGELFF. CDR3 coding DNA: TGTGCCAGCAGTTGGGGCCCGAACACCGGGGAGCTGTTTTTT.

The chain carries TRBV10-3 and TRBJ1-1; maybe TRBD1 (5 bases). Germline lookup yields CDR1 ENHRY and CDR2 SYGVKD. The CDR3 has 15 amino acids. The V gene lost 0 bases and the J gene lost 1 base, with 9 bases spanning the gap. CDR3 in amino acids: CAISESVGQNTEAFF. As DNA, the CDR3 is TGTGCCATCAGTGAGTCGGTGGGGCAGAACACTGAAGCTTTCTTT.

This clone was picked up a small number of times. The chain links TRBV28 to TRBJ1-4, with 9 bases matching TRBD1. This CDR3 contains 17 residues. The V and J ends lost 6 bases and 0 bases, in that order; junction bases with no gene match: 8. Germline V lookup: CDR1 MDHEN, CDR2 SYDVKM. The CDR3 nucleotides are TGTGCCAGCAGCCTCCCGGGACAGGGTGCAACTAATGAAAAACTGTTTTTT. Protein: CASSLPGQGATNEKLFF.

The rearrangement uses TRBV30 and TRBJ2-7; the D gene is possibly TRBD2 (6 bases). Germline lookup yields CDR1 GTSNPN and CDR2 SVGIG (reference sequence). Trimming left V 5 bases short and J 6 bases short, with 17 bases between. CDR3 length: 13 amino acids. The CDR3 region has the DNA TGTGCCTGGTCCCGGGAGTGGGTCGGCGAGCAGTACTTC. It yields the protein CAWSREWVGEQYF.

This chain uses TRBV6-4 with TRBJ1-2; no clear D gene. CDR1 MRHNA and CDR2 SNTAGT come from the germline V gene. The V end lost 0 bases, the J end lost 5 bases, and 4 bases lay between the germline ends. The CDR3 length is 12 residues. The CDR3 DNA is TGTGCCAGCAGTGACTCCGGTTATGGCTACACCTTC. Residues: CASSDSGYGYTF.

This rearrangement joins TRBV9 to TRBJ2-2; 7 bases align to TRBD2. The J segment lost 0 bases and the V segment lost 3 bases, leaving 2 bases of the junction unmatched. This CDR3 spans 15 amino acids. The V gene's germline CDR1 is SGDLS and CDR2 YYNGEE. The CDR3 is CASSEGLTNTGELFF. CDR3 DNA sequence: TGTGCCAGCAGCGAGGGACTAACGAACACCGGGGAGCTGTTTTTT.

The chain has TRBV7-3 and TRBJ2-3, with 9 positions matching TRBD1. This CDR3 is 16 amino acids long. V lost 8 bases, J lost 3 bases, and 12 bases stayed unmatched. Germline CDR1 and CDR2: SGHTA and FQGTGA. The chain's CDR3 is CASSFLGTGSTDTQYF. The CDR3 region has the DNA TGTGCCAGCTCCTTTCTGGGGACAGGGAGTACAGATACGCAGTATTTT.

The CDR3 region has the DNA TGTGCCAGCAGCCGGACTAGCGGGAGAGATGAGCAGTTCTTC. Residues: CASSRTSGRDEQFF. V gene TRBV7-3 combines with J gene TRBJ2-1, with 13 bases that match TRBD2. The germline V gene encodes CDR1 SGHTA and CDR2 FQGTGA. Trimming removed 5 bases from V and 8 bases from J; junction bases left unmatched: 3. CDR3 length: 14 amino acids.

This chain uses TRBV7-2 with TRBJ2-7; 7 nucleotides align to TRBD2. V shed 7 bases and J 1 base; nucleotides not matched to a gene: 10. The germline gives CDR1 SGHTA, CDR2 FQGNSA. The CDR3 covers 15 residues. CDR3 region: CASTPFSSGSYEQYF. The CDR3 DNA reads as TGTGCCAGCACCCCGTTCTCTAGCGGTTCCTACGAGCAGTACTTC.

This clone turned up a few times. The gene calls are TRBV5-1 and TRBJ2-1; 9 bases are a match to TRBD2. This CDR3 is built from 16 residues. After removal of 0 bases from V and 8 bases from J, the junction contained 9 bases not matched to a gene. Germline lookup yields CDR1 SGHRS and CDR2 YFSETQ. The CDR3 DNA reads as TGCGCCAGCAGCTTGGCCAGGGCGGGAGGGTCCGATGAGCAGTTCTTC. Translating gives CASSLARAGGSDEQFF.

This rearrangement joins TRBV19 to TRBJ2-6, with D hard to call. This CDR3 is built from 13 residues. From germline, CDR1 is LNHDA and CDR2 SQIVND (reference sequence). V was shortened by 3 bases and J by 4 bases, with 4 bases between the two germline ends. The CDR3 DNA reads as TGTGCCAGTAGTATGCGGGGGGCCAACGTCCTGACTTTC. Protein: CASSMRGANVLTF.

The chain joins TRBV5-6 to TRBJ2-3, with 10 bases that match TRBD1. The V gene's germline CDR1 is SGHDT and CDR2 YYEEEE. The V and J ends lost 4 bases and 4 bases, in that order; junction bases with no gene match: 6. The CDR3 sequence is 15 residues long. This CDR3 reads CASSRRTGGSDTQYF. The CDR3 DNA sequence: TGTGCCAGCAGCCGCCGGACAGGGGGATCAGATACGCAGTATTTT.

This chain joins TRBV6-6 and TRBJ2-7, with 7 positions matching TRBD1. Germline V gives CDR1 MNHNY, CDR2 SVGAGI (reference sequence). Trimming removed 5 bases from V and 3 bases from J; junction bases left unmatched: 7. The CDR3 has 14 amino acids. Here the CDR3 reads CASSSTRQGYEQYF. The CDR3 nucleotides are TGTGCCAGCAGTAGCACGCGACAGGGCTACGAGCAGTACTTC.

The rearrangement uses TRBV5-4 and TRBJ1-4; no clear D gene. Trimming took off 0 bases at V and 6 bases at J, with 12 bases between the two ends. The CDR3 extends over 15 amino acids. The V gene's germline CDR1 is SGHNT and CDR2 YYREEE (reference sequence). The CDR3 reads CASSLAGMGDEKLFF. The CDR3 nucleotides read TGTGCCAGCAGCTTGGCAGGTATGGGAGATGAAAAACTGTTTTTT.

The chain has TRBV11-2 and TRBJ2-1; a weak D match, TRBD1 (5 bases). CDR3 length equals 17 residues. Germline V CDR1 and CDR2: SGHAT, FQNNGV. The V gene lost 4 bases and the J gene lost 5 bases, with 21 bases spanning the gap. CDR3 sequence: CASSSLNMGRLNNEQFF. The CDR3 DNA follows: TGTGCCAGCAGCTCCCTAAACATGGGGCGGCTTAACAATGAGCAGTTCTTC.

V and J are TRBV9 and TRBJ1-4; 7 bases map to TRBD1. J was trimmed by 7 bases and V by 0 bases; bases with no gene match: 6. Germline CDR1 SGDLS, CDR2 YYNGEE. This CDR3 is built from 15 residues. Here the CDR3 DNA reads TGTGCCAGCAGCGTAGGGAGGGGGCGAGGTGAAAAACTGTTTTTT. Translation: CASSVGRGRGEKLFF.